The 2 T cell receptor beta chains listed next were all sequenced from one sample in a study of identical twins. TCRdb independently ran MiXCR on the 5' RACE reads; one entry per CDR3 protein. This sample yields approximately 680,000 distinct CDR3 sequences, of which under 8.5% are seen a single time; roughly 1.5% belongs to the top ten. The same data also went into a second study, on yellow fever vaccine responses in identical twins.

The source material was PBMCs. These receptor sequences come from a woman aged 18 to 35 in good health.

This clonotype has only a few counts. The junction and the germline gene differ at one end; a read error may be behind it. The rearrangement links TRBV5-1 to TRBJ2-6; D tentatively reads TRBD1 or TRBD2 (6 bases each). The CDR3 runs to 19 residues. CDR1 and CDR2 from the germline V gene are SGHRS and YFSETQ. The CDR3 spells CASSWGATTELPGANVLTF. Written as DNA, the CDR3 is TGCGCCAGCAGCTGGGGGGCGACGACAGAGCTCCCTGGAGCCAACGTCCTGACTTTC.

This clonotype has just a few counts. This chain joins TRBV20-1 and TRBJ1-4; D gene uncertain. The V end lost 1 base, the J end lost 5 bases, and 11 bases lay between the germline ends. CDR3 length equals 14 residues. Germline CDR1 and CDR2: DFQATT and SNEGSKA (reference sequence). The CDR3 is CSARVENGNEKLFF. CDR3 nucleotide sequence: TGCAGTGCTAGAGTTGAGAATGGGAATGAAAAACTGTTTTTT.